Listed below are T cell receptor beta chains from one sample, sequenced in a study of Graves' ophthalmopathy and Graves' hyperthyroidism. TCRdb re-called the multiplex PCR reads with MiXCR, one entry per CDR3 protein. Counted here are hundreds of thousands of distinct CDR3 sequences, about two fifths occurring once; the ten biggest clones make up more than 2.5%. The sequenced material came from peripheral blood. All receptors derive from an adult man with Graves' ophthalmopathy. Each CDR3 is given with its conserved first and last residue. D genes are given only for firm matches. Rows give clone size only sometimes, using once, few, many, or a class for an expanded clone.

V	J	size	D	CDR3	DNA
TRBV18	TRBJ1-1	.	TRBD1	CASSPGQVGTEAFF	TGTGCCAGCTCGCCCGGACAGGTGGGCACTGAAGCTTTCTTT
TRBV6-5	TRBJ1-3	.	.	CASIRGTGNTIYF	TGTGCCAGCATCCGGGGCACTGGAAACACCATATATTTT
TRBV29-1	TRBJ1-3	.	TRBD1	CSVRQGAGETIYF	TGCAGCGTCCGGCAGGGGGCAGGAGAGACCATATATTTT
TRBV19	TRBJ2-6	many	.	CAGRASGANVLTF	TGTGCCGGCCGGGCCTCTGGGGCCAACGTCCTGACTTTC
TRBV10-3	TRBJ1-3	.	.	CVSSAMASSGNTIYF	TGTGTCAGCAGCGCCATGGCCTCCTCTGGAAACACCATATATTTT
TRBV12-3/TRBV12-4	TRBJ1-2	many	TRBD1	CASSSQGVGYGYTF	TGTGCCAGCAGTTCGCAGGGGGTCGGCTATGGCTACACCTTC
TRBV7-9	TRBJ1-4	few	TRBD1	CASSFNRDRGREKLFF	TGTGCCAGCAGCTTTAACCGGGACAGGGGGCGAGAAAAACTGTTTTTT
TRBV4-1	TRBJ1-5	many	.	CASSQDRGWDQPQHF	TGCGCCAGCAGCCAAGATAGGGGGTGGGATCAGCCCCAGCATTTT
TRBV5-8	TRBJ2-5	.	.	CASSPGPTPQGTQYF	TGTGCCAGCAGCCCCGGGCCAACACCTCAGGGGACCCAGTACTTC
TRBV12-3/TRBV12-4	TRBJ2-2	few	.	CASSLRLYYTGELFF	TGTGCCAGCAGTTTACGACTCTATTACACCGGGGAGCTGTTTTTT
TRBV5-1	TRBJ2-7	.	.	CASSAYLGQVDGFGNKQYF	TGCGCCAGCAGCGCCTACCTCGGGCAGGTCGACGGTTTTGGAAACAAGCAGTACTTC
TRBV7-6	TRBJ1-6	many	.	CASSLPWDGLNSPLHF	TGTGCCAGCAGCTTACCTTGGGACGGACTAAATTCACCCCTCCACTTT
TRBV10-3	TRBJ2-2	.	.	CASSKRRGTAGELFF	TGTGCCAGCAGTAAACGACGGGGCACCGCCGGGGAGCTGTTTTTT
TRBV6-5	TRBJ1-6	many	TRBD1	CASSYAQGDNSPLHF	TGTGCCAGCAGTTACGCACAGGGGGATAATTCACCCCTCCACTTT
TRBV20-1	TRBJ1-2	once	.	CSASGGTDAAGYTF	TGCAGTGCTAGTGGGGGTACGGACGCCGCGGGCTACACCTTC
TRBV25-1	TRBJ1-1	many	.	CATDTGRRNTEAFF	TGTGCTACGGATACCGGGAGGAGGAACACTGAAGCTTTCTTT
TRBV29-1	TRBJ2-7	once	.	CSVLTALSYEQYF	TGCAGCGTTTTGACAGCCCTCTCCTACGAGCAGTACTTC
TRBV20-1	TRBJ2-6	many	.	CSARADGTGANVLTF	TGCAGTGCTAGAGCCGACGGGACTGGGGCCAACGTCCTGACTTTC
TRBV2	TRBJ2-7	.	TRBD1	CAWSPPTGAVGEQYF	TGTGCCTGGAGTCCCCCTACAGGGGCGGTGGGCGAGCAGTACTTC
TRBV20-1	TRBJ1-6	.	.	CSAGPRPNNSPLHF	TGCAGTGCTGGGCCCCGACCTAATAATTCACCCCTCCACTTT
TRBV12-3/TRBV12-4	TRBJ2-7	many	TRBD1	CASSPGQAYYEQYF	TGTGCCAGCAGCCCGGGACAGGCTTACTACGAGCAGTACTTC
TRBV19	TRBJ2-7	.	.	CASSPDQDPTYEQYF	TGTGCCAGCAGCCCAGATCAAGACCCTACCTACGAGCAGTACTTC
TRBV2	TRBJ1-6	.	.	CASSGDSPLHF	TGTGCCAGCAGTGGTGATTCACCCCTCCACTTT
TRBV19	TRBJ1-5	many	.	CASGESDRAQPQHF	TGTGCCAGCGGCGAGAGTGATCGGGCTCAGCCCCAGCATTTT
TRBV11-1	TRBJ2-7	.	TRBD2	CASSPRTGIRGTSAYEQYF	TGTGCCAGCAGCCCGAGGACAGGGATACGCGGGACTAGCGCTTACGAGCAGTACTTC
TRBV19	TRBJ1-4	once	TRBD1	CASSSEQGGRAEKLFF	TGTGCCAGTAGTAGCGAACAGGGGGGGAGGGCTGAAAAACTGTTTTTT
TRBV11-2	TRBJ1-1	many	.	CASSPHSVNTEAFF	TGTGCCAGCAGTCCTCACTCGGTGAACACTGAAGCTTTCTTT
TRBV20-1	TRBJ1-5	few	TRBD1	CSANPGTGAYSNQPQHF	TGCAGTGCCAACCCGGGGACAGGGGCTTATAGCAATCAGCCCCAGCATTTT
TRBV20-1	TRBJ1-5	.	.	CSARLAGTLYSNQPQHF	TGCAGTGCTAGACTAGCGGGGACACTGTATAGCAATCAGCCCCAGCATTTT
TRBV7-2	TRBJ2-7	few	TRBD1	CASSLGPTGFHEQYF	TGTGCCAGCAGCTTAGGCCCGACAGGGTTCCACGAGCAGTACTTC
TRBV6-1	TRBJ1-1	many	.	CASSEGVVNTEAFF	TGTGCCAGCAGTGAAGGGGTCGTGAACACTGAAGCTTTCTTT
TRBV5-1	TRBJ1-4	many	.	CASSLDGRREKLFF	TGCGCCAGCAGCCTAGATGGCCGTAGGGAAAAACTGTTTTTT
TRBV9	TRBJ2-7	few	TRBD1	CASSSAPQGATYEQYF	TGTGCCAGCAGTTCCGCACCACAGGGGGCGACCTACGAGCAGTACTTC
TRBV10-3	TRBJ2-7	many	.	CASWTGSYEQYF	TGTGCCAGCTGGACGGGGTCCTACGAGCAGTACTTC
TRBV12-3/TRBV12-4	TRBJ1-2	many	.	CASSSSGIYGYTF	TGTGCCAGCAGTTCGTCGGGGATCTATGGCTACACCTTC
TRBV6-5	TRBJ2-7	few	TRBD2	CASSYLAGPTYEQYF	TGTGCCAGCAGTTATCTAGCGGGACCGACCTACGAGCAGTACTTC
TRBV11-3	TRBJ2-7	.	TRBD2	CASLGPSGGAYEQYF	TGTGCCAGCTTAGGTCCGAGCGGGGGGGCGTACGAGCAGTACTTC
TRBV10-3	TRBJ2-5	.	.	CAISEGSVVGQDQETQYF	TGTGCCATCAGTGAAGGCTCGGTCGTTGGACAAGACCAAGAGACCCAGTACTTC
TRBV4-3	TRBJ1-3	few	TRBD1	CASSQAYRDRGNTIYF	TGCGCCAGCAGCCAAGCCTACCGGGACAGGGGAAACACCATATATTTT
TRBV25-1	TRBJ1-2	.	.	CASSTPGTGYGYTF	TGTGCCAGCAGTACACCTGGGACTGGGTATGGCTACACCTTC
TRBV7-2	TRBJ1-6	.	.	CASSVTGFRSPLHF	TGTGCCAGCAGCGTGACGGGGTTTCGCTCACCCCTCCACTTT
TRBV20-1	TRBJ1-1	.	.	CSARRGSAFF	TGCAGTGCTAGACGCGGGAGCGCTTTCTTT
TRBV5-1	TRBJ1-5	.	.	CASSLVTGAPVEQPQHF	TGCGCCAGCAGCTTGGTTACGGGAGCGCCCGTGGAGCAGCCCCAGCATTTT
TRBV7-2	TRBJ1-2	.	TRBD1	CASSLAGQFGYTF	TGTGCCAGCAGCTTAGCGGGACAGTTTGGCTACACCTTC
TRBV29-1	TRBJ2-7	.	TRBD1	CRPGQGTYEQYF	TGCAGGCCGGGACAGGGAACCTACGAGCAGTACTTC
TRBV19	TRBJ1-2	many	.	CASTPGHTYGYTF	TGTGCCAGTACCCCGGGACATACTTATGGCTACACCTTC
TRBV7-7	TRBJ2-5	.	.	CASSLAAKETQYF	TGTGCTAGCAGCTTAGCGGCAAAAGAGACCCAGTACTTC
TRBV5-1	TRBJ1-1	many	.	CASSLDRQSSPNTEAFF	TGCGCCAGCAGCTTGGATCGGCAGTCCTCCCCGAACACTGAAGCTTTCTTT
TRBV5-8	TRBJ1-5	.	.	CASSTRTGNQPQHF	TGTGCCAGCAGCACTCGGACGGGCAATCAGCCCCAGCATTTT
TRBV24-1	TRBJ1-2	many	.	CATSEPTRRAGYTF	TGTGCCACCAGTGAGCCGACAAGGAGGGCTGGCTACACCTTC
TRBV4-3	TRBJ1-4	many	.	CASSQLGHNEKLFF	TGCGCCAGCAGCCAATTGGGCCATAATGAAAAACTGTTTTTT
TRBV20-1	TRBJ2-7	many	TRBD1	CSAKYRQGNVVQYF	TGCAGTGCCAAATACCGACAGGGGAATGTCGTGCAGTACTTC
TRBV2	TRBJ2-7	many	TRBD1	CASRRPPGQGTYEQYF	TGTGCCAGCCGGAGACCGCCGGGACAGGGGACCTACGAGCAGTACTTC
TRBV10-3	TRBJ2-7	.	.	CAISESGDTYEQYF	TGTGCCATCAGTGAGTCGGGGGACACCTACGAGCAGTACTTC
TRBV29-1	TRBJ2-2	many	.	CSVEAGLQGTGELFF	TGCAGCGTTGAGGCAGGGCTTCAAGGCACCGGGGAGCTGTTTTTT
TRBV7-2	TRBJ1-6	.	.	CASSLGRTIGSPLHF	TGTGCCAGCAGCTTAGGCCGGACGATAGGTTCACCCCTCCACTTT